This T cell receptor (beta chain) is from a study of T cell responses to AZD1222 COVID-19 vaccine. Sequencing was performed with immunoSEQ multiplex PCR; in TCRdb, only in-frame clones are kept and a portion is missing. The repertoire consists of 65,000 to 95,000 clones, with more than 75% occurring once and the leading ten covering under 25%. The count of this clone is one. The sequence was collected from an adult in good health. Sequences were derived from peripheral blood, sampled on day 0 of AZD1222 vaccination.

The DNA for the CDR3 is TGTGCCACGGGACGAGGGGGAGATACGCAGTATTTT. Residues: CATGRGGDTQYF. The gene calls are TRBV28 and TRBJ2-3; tentatively, D is TRBD1 (6 bases). V lost 10 bases and J lost 5, with 13 bases in between. Per the germline V gene, CDR1 is MDHEN and CDR2 is SYDVKM. The CDR3 covers 12 residues.